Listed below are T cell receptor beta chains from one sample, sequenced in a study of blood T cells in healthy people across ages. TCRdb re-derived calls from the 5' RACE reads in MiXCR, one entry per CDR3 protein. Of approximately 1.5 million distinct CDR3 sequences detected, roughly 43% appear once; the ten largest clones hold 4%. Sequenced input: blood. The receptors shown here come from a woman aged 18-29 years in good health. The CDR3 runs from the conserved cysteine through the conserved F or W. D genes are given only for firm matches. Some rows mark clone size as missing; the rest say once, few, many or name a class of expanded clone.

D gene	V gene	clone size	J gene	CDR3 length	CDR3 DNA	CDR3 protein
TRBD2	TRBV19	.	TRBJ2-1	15	TGTGCCAGCACTAGCGGGGGTTACTCCTACAATGAGCAGTTCTTC	CASTSGGYSYNEQFF
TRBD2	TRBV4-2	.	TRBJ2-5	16	TGTGCCAGCAGCCAAGCGATAGCGGGAAGCTACAATGAGCAGTACTTC	CASSQAIAGSYNEQYF
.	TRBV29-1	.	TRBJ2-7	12	TGCAGCGGGGGTAGGGTGGAAAACGAGCAGTACTTC	CSGGRVENEQYF
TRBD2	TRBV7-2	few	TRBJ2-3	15	TGTGCCAGCAGCCAGGGACTAGTGGTAACAGATACGCAGTATTTT	CASSQGLVVTDTQYF
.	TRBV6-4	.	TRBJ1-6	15	TGTGCCAGCAGCCGGACAGTCGATAATAATTCACCCCTCCACTTT	CASSRTVDNNSPLHF
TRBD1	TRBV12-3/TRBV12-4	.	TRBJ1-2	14	TGTGCCAGCACCCAGGACAGGGGGGTCTATGGCTACACCTTC	CASTQDRGVYGYTF
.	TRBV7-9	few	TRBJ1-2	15	TGTGCCAGCAGCTTTAGAGGGGACGCCAAAGGCGGCTACACCTTC	CASSFRGDAKGGYTF
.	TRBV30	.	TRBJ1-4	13	TGTGCCTGGAAGGGGGACGGCGGGGAAAAACTGTTTTTT	CAWKGDGGEKLFF
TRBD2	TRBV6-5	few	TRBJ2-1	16	TGTGCCAGCAGTTACTCGCAAGCGGGAGGCGACAATGAGCAGTTCTTC	CASSYSQAGGDNEQFF
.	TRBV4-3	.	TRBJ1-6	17	TGCGCCAGCAGCCAAGAATGCAGGGAGGAACGGTTAAAGCCCCTCCACTTT	CASSQECREERLKPLHF
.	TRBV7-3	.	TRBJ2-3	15	TGTGCCAGCAGCCAAGGGGCCCTTACTGCCGATACGCAGTATTTT	CASSQGALTADTQYF
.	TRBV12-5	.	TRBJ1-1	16	TGTGCTAGTGGATCCTTGCCGCGGCAGGTCGGCACTGAAGCTTTCTTT	CASGSLPRQVGTEAFF
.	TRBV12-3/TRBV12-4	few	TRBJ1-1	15	TGTGCCAGCAGTCCAACCTTAATGGGGAACACTGAAGCTTTCTTT	CASSPTLMGNTEAFF
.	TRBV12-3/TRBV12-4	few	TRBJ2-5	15	TGTGCCAGCACCCCCGGCCCCCGATCCTACAATGAGCAGTACTTC	CASTPGPRSYNEQYF
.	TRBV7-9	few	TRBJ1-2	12	TGTGCCAGCAGCATGGACCTCTATGGCTACACCTTC	CASSMDLYGYTF
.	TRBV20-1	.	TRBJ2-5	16	TGCAGTGCTAGAGGAAAAGACGCCGCCACGCGGGAGACCCAGTACTTC	CSARGKDAATRETQYF
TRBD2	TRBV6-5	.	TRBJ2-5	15	TGTGCCAGCAGTTCGCGGGAGAGCTTCCAAGAGACCCAGTACTTC	CASSSRESFQETQYF
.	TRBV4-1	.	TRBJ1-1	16	TGCGCCAGCAGCCAAGGAGTAGGTCCTAGGAACACTGAAGCTTTCTTT	CASSQGVGPRNTEAFF
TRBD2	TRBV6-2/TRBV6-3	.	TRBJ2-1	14	TGTGCCAGCAGTCCCGGACTAGCGCAAGAGACCCAGTTCTTC	CASSPGLAQETQFF
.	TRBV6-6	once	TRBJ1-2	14	TGTGCCAGCAAGCCCCCTTTAGCTAACTATGGCCACACCTTC	CASKPPLANYGHTF
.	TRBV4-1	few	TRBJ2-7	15	TGCGCCAGCAGCCAAGAAGACAGGCTTTCCTACGAGCAGTACTTC	CASSQEDRLSYEQYF
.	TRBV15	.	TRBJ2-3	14	TGTGCCACCAGCAGAGATATTCGGTCAGATACGCAGTATTTT	CATSRDIRSDTQYF
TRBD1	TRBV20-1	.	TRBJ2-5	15	TGCAGTGCTAGAGAGAGACAGGGGAACCGGCAGACCCAGTACTTC	CSARERQGNRQTQYF
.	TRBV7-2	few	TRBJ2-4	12	TGTGCCAGCAGCTTAGCGCGTCAGGGGAAGTACTTC	CASSLARQGKYF
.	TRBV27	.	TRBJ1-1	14	TGTGCCAGCAGTTTTAACAGTCCGAACACTGAAGCTTTCTTT	CASSFNSPNTEAFF
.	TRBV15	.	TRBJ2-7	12	TGTGCCACCAGCAGTAGCACCTACGAGCAGTACTTC	CATSSSTYEQYF
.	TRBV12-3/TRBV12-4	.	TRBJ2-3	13	TGTGCCAGCAGTTTACATCTTCGGGATACGCAGTATTTT	CASSLHLRDTQYF
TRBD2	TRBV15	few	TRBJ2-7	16	TGTGCCACCAGCAGAGCGACGCTAGCGGGATTCTACGAGCAGTACTTC	CATSRATLAGFYEQYF
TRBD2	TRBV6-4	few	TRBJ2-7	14	TGTGCCAGCAGCCCCAATCCTAGCGGACTTCCGCAGTACTTC	CASSPNPSGLPQYF
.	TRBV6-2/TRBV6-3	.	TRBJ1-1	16	TGTGCCAGCAGTTACCTCGGGCCAGGGGAAAAGTCTGAAGCTTTCTTT	CASSYLGPGEKSEAFF
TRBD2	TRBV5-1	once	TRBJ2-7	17	TGCGCCAGCAGCTTGGGACTAGCCCTAACCCACCGATACGAGCAGTACTTC	CASSLGLALTHRYEQYF
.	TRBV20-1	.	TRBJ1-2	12	TGCAGTGCCTCCGATTGGGTCGGCGGCTACACCTTC	CSASDWVGGYTF
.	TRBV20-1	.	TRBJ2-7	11	TGCAGTGCTAGAGTCAAATACGAGCAGTACTTC	CSARVKYEQYF
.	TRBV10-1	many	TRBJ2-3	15	TGCGCCAGCAGTGAGTCGCGCGACGGCACAGATACGCAGTATTTT	CASSESRDGTDTQYF
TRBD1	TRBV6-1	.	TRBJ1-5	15	TGTGTCAGCAGTGCAGGGACAGCCTTCAATCAGCCCCAGCATTTT	CVSSAGTAFNQPQHF
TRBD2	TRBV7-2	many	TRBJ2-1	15	TGTGCCAGCAGCTTAGACGGGGGGTACAACAATGAGCAGTTCTTC	CASSLDGGYNNEQFF
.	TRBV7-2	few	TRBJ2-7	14	TGTGCCAGCAGCCGGACGGCGGACGGTCGCGAGCAGTACTTC	CASSRTADGREQYF
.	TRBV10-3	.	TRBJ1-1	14	TGTGCCATCAGTGAATTAGTTGTGAACACTGAAGCTTTCTTT	CAISELVVNTEAFF
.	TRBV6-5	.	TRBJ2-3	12	TGTGCCAGCACAGGGTTCACAGATACGCAGTATTTT	CASTGFTDTQYF
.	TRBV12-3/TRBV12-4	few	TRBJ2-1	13	TGTGCCAGCAGTCCGGGACTGAAAAATGAGCAGTTCTTC	CASSPGLKNEQFF
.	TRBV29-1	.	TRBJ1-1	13	TGCAGCGTTGCCGTCGGGGGCAACACTGAAGCTTTCTTT	CSVAVGGNTEAFF
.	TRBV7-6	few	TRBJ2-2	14	TGTGCCAGCAGCTTATCTGTTCGAACCGGGGAGCTGTTTTTT	CASSLSVRTGELFF
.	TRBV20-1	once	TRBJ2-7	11	TGCAGTGCGTTAGACGGATACGAGCAGTACTTC	CSALDGYEQYF
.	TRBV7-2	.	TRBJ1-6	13	TGTGCCAGCAGCGTATCGGGGGTTTCACCCCTCCACTTT	CASSVSGVSPLHF
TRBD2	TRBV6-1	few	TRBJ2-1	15	TGTGCCACCAAGACTAGCGGGAGCTCCTACAATGAGCAGTTCTTC	CATKTSGSSYNEQFF
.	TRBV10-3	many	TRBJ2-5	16	TGTGCCATCAGTGAGTCTGCGAGGGGGTTCCAAGAGACCCAGTACTTC	CAISESARGFQETQYF
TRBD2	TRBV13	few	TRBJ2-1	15	TGTGCCAGCAGCCATAGCGGGGAGCACTACAATGAGCAGTTCTTC	CASSHSGEHYNEQFF
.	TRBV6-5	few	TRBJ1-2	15	TGTGCCAGCAGTTCACCGACAGCCGCTAACTATGGCTACACCTTC	CASSSPTAANYGYTF
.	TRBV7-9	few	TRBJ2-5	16	TGTGCCAGCAGGTTAACCGGGACGTCCAGCGTAGAGACCCAGTACTTC	CASRLTGTSSVETQYF
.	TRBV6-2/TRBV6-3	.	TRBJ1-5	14	TGTGCCAGCAGGGGGAACAGGGCCAATCAGCCCCAGCATTTT	CASRGNRANQPQHF
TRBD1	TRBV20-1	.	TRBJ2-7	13	TGCAGTGCTTACGACAGGGGTTCCTACGAGCAGTACTTC	CSAYDRGSYEQYF
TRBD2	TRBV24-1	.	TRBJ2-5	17	TGTGCCACCAGTGAAAAAACTAGCGGGGGGGCGAATAATGAGCAGTACTTC	CATSEKTSGGANNEQYF